These 29 T cell receptor beta chains were sequenced from one sample in a study of blood T cell repertoires in COVID-19. TCRdb keeps only in-frame clones here, not all; method: immunoSEQ multiplex PCR. The repertoire holds around 220,000 clones, with approximately 87% as singletons. The sequenced material came from peripheral blood. The receptors originated from a woman in her 50s with acute or convalescent COVID-19.

V usage is TRBV29-1 and J usage is TRBJ2-3; 7 bases match TRBD1. The junction had 8 bases not matched to a gene; V was cut back by 3 bases and J by 5 bases. This CDR3 region has 14 residues. In germline, CDR1 is SQVTM, CDR2 ANQGSEA. The CDR3 region has the DNA TGCAGCGTTGAGTCAGGCCCAGGGGGAGATACGCAGTATTTT. Amino acids: CSVESGPGGDTQYF.

The chain is built from TRBV11-2 and TRBJ2-2; 14 nucleotides agree with TRBD2. Per the germline V gene, CDR1 is SGHAT and CDR2 is FQNNGV. This CDR3 has 16 residues. The V segment lost 4 bases and the J segment 5 bases; nucleotides outside the gene matches: 3. The CDR3 coding sequence is TGTGCCAGCAGCTCCAGGACTAGCGGGAGGACCGGGGAGCTGTTTTTT. Translation: CASSSRTSGRTGELFF.

Concerning this clone itself: The identical CDR3 is also encoded by other nucleotide sequences in the sample. This chain links TRBV6-2 or TRBV6-3 with TRBJ1-1; perhaps TRBD1 as D (5 bases). CDR1 is MNHEY and CDR2 is SVGEGT in the germline V gene. The CDR3 is 14 residues long. V was trimmed by 2 bases and J by 1 base, leaving 8 bases between them. CDR3 loop: CASSYGQGNTEAFF. The CDR3 DNA sequence: TGTGCCAGCAGTTACGGCCAGGGGAACACTGAAGCTTTCTTT.

A remark on this clone: A far larger clone differs by one base, so this is likely a read error. This sequence joins TRBV25-1 and TRBJ2-7; 8 nucleotides align to TRBD1. Germline trimming cut 4 bases from V and 4 bases from J; bases unmatched to any gene: 0. CDR1 MGHDK and CDR2 SYGVNS come from the germline V gene. There are 12 residues in the CDR3. The CDR3 reads CASSGTGYEQYF. The CDR3 DNA reads TGTGCCAGCAGTGGGACAGGGTACGAGCAGTACTTC.

CDR3 sequence (DNA): TGTGCCAGCAGTTACCAGGGTAGTGAGTCTGAAGCTTTCTTT. Its protein product is CASSYQGSESEAFF. The chain employs TRBV6-2 or TRBV6-3 and TRBJ1-1, with a weak D call TRBD1 (5 bases). V lost 2 bases and J 6 bases, leaving 13 bases between the germline ends. Germline V lookup: CDR1 MNHEY, CDR2 SVGEGT. The CDR3 spans 14 residues.

The rearrangement links TRBV6-5 to TRBJ1-5, with TRBD1 matching over 8 bases. V dropped 7 bases and J dropped 5; count of bases not matched to a gene: 4. The germline CDR1 and CDR2 sequences are MNHEY and SVGAGI. The CDR3 runs 13 residues. The chain's CDR3 is CASTGTGDQPQHF. Here the CDR3 DNA reads TGTGCCAGCACTGGGACAGGCGATCAGCCCCAGCATTTT.

The V and J genes are TRBV6-5 and TRBJ1-6; no clear D gene. The CDR3 length is 14 residues. Germline V lookup: CDR1 MNHEY, CDR2 SVGAGI. Trimming took 10 bases from V and 5 from J, leaving 15 bases between them. The DNA of the CDR3 is TGTGCCACCCACGTTGGTAGTGATAATTCACCCCTCCACTTT. As protein: CATHVGSDNSPLHF.

The rearrangement links TRBV5-1 to TRBJ2-3, with TRBD2 identical over 8 bases. V was clipped by 4 bases and J by 2 bases; unmatched bases: 6. Germline CDR1 is SGHRS and CDR2 is YFSETQ. The CDR3 is 15 amino acids. The CDR3 nucleotides are TGCGCCAGCAGCCAAGGACTAGCTGTCACAGATACGCAGTATTTT. Its translation is CASSQGLAVTDTQYF.

CDR3 protein: CASSESGQGKQYF. As DNA, the CDR3 is TGTGCCAGCAGTGAATCCGGACAGGGGAAACAGTACTTC. The J gene is TRBJ2-7, the V gene TRBV2, with 9 bases identical to TRBD1. With 2 bases clipped from V and 10 bases from J, the junction kept 6 bases outside the gene matches. CDR1 is SNHLY, CDR2 FYNNEI, per germline. The CDR3 is 13 residues long.

This chain joins TRBV7-9 and TRBJ1-2; 10 positions match TRBD1. Germline V lookup: CDR1 SEHNR, CDR2 FQNEAQ (reference sequence). The CDR3 loop spans 17 amino acids. The V and J ends lost 5 bases and 0 bases, in that order; junction bases with no gene match: 9. This chain's CDR3 is CASSPGQGLSPNYGYTF. The CDR3, as DNA: TGTGCCAGCAGCCCGGGACAGGGGCTCTCCCCTAACTATGGCTACACCTTC.

J is TRBJ2-2 and V is TRBV6-5, with 8 bases fitting TRBD1. The CDR3 contains 15 residues. Trimming removed 5 bases from V and 5 bases from J; junction bases left unmatched: 7. CDR1 and CDR2 (germline): MNHEY, SVGAGI. CDR3 loop: CASSTGQGDTGELFF. The CDR3, as DNA: TGTGCCAGCAGTACCGGACAGGGTGATACCGGGGAGCTGTTTTTT.

The chain joins TRBV30 to TRBJ1-2; D gene ambiguous. CDR3 length equals 15 residues. Trimming removed 2 bases at V and 6 bases at J, with 19 bases between. Germline assignment: CDR1 GTSNPN and CDR2 SVGIG (reference sequence). The CDR3, as DNA: TGTGCCTGGAGTCAAGAGTACGGGGAGCCCCATGGCTACACCTTC. This gives the protein CAWSQEYGEPHGYTF.

The chain has TRBV4-3 and TRBJ1-4; D not certain. CDR3 length: 13 amino acids. Germline V gene sequence: CDR1 LGHNA, CDR2 YSLEER. V dropped 1 base and J dropped 12 bases, with 12 bases sitting between them. Here the CDR3 DNA reads TGCGCCAGCAGCCAAGCTATAGCGGGAGAACTGTTTTTT. Amino acids: CASSQAIAGELFF.

The chain has TRBV19 and TRBJ1-1; weak D call: TRBD1 (6 bases). V lost 3 bases and J 0 bases, leaving 26 bases between the germline ends. Germline V lookup: CDR1 LNHDA, CDR2 SQIVND (reference sequence). The CDR3 is made up of 20 amino acids. The DNA of the CDR3 is TGTGCCAGTAGTATCAGGCCGGCCGTGGGGGCTTTACCTATGAACACTGAAGCTTTCTTT. This codes for CASSIRPAVGALPMNTEAFF.

V is TRBV4-3 and J is TRBJ1-5; D is ambiguous. Germline CDR1 and CDR2: LGHNA and YSLEER. V shed 3 bases and J shed 5 bases, with 14 bases lying between them. This CDR3 comprises 15 residues. CDR3 sequence: CASSQRWFGDQPQHF. CDR3 in DNA: TGCGCCAGCAGCCAGAGGTGGTTCGGGGATCAGCCCCAGCATTTT.

This clone was seen once. The chain uses TRBV19 and TRBJ2-7, with 8 bases that match TRBD2. The germline V gene has CDR1 LNHDA and CDR2 SQIVND (reference sequence). V shed 4 bases and J 4 bases; nucleotides not matched to a gene: 12. This CDR3 contains 16 residues. The CDR3 DNA is TGTGCCAGTAGTACCACCGGGGGCGGGAGGAGGTACGAGCAGTACTTC. It specifies CASSTTGGGRRYEQYF.

This chain joins TRBV12-3 or TRBV12-4 and TRBJ2-1, with 8 positions matching TRBD1. Unmatched junction bases numbered 2, after V lost 5 bases and J lost 5 bases. This CDR3 has 13 amino acids. CDR3: CASSPGQDNEQFF. CDR3 bases: TGTGCCAGCAGTCCGGGACAGGACAATGAGCAGTTCTTC.

The chain employs TRBV12-3 or TRBV12-4 and TRBJ1-5; D ambiguous. The CDR3 is 13 residues long. The V gene lost 7 bases and the J gene lost 5 bases, with 12 bases spanning the gap. The CDR3 loop is CASNRDFDQPQHF. The CDR3 DNA reads as TGTGCCAGCAACCGGGATTTCGATCAGCCCCAGCATTTT.

This clone has just one count. J is TRBJ1-4 and V is TRBV30; a possible D gene is TRBD1 (5 bases). CDR3 size: 13 residues. Germline V gives CDR1 GTSNPN, CDR2 SVGIG (reference sequence). Trimming removed 1 base from V and 4 bases from J, with 7 bases in between. This chain's CDR3 is CAWSAGFNEKLFF. The CDR3 region has the DNA TGTGCCTGGAGTGCAGGGTTTAATGAAAAACTGTTTTTT.

The DNA of the CDR3 is TGTGCCACCAGGGGGCCAGCTGGCTACACCTTC. This sequence encodes CATRGPAGYTF. This chain uses TRBV24-1 with TRBJ1-2; maybe TRBD1 (5 bases). Germline V gene lookup returns CDR1 KGHDR and CDR2 SFDVKD. Trimming took off 7 bases at V and 7 bases at J, with 9 bases between the two ends. There are 11 residues in the CDR3.

This clone was detected only once. The chain links TRBV9 to TRBJ2-2; 11 nucleotides line up with TRBD2. CDR3 length: 17 amino acids. V gave up 3 bases and J gave up 5 bases; unmatched junction bases: 9. Looked up from germline, CDR1 is SGDLS and CDR2 is YYNGEE. CDR3 residues: CASSARLAGGQTGELFF. The CDR3 DNA is TGTGCCAGCAGCGCCCGGCTAGCGGGAGGACAGACCGGGGAGCTGTTTTTT.

The chain carries TRBV7-2 and TRBJ2-5, with D maybe TRBD2 (8 bases). From germline, CDR1 is SGHTA and CDR2 FQGNSA. This CDR3 contains 17 residues. V lost 7 bases to trimming and J lost 4 bases, with 25 bases between them. The DNA for the CDR3 is TGTGCCAGCAACGGATTGGGGACAGCGGGAGTAAGAGAGACCCAGTACTTC. This translates into CASNGLGTAGVRETQYF.

The chain carries TRBV19 and TRBJ1-4; D gene ambiguous. Germline V gives CDR1 LNHDA, CDR2 SQIVND (reference sequence). The CDR3 runs to 17 residues. V was cut by 3 bases and J by 2 bases, with 16 bases left in between. For the CDR3, the DNA is TGTGCCAGTAGTATTGGGCGATCCCCTCTCACTAATGAAAAACTGTTTTTT. Residues: CASSIGRSPLTNEKLFF.

The chain uses TRBV19 and TRBJ1-5; 8 bases line up with TRBD1. The trim removed 7 bases at V and 5 bases at J, leaving 10 bases unmatched. The CDR3 is 15 residues long. Germline V lookup: CDR1 LNHDA, CDR2 SQIVND (reference sequence). DNA of the CDR3: TGTGCCAGTACTGACTCCGGACAGGGCCATCAGCCCCAGCATTTT. This translates into CASTDSGQGHQPQHF. The full variable domain, with the rest looked up from reference TRBV19 and TRBJ1-5, is DGGITQSPKYLFRKEGQNVTLSCEQNLNHDAMYWYRQDPGQGLRLIYYSQIVNDFQKGDIAEGYSVSREKKESFPLTVTSAQKNPTAFYLCASTDSGQGHQPQHFGDGTRLSIL.

This clone was detected only a few times. The sample carries other DNA sequences with the same CDR3. The rearrangement uses TRBV10-1 and TRBJ2-3; no clear D. The CDR3 loop spans 12 amino acids. Germline CDR1 is WNHNN and CDR2 is SYGVQD (reference sequence). Trimming shortened V by 5 bases and J by 0 bases, and 3 bases separated the two germline ends. The DNA of the CDR3 is TGCGCCAGCAGTTATAGCACAGATACGCAGTATTTT. Its translation: CASSYSTDTQYF.

The chain carries TRBV6-5 and TRBJ1-2; a weak D match, TRBD1 (6 bases). Looked up from germline, CDR1 is MNHEY and CDR2 is SVGAGI. This CDR3 contains 13 residues. V lost 5 bases and J lost 2, with 9 bases in between. The CDR3 nucleotides read TGTGCCAGCAGTCGGACAGAAAACTATGGCTACACCTTC. Protein sequence: CASSRTENYGYTF.

The chain is built from TRBV6-2 or TRBV6-3 and TRBJ2-1, with 16 bases that match TRBD2. The CDR3 contains 15 residues. Trimming at V came to 3 bases and at J to 9 bases, leaving 2 bases not matched to a gene. CDR1 and CDR2 (germline): MNHEY, SVGEGT. CDR3 in DNA: TGTGCCAGCAGTTATGGGACTAGCGGGAGGGGTGAGCAGTTCTTC. This sequence encodes CASSYGTSGRGEQFF.

The chain couples TRBV20-1 to TRBJ1-1, with a possible D match to TRBD1 (5 bases). The CDR3 is 14 residues long. V lost 3 bases, J lost 2 bases, and 13 bases lay in between. Germline CDR1 and CDR2: DFQATT and SNEGSKA (reference sequence). CDR3 protein: CSASRQPLNTEAFF. The CDR3 nucleotides are TGCAGTGCTAGTAGACAGCCCCTTAACACTGAAGCTTTCTTT.

The rearrangement joins TRBV7-2 to TRBJ2-7; 10 bases match TRBD1. Germline V gene data show CDR1 as SGHTA and CDR2 as FQGNSA. Losses at the gene ends were 1 base for V and 1 base for J; bases not matched to a gene: 7. This CDR3 has 17 residues. The CDR3 DNA follows: TGTGCCAGCAGCTTAGGCCCCCGGGACAGGGGTTCCTACGAGCAGTACTTC. Residues: CASSLGPRDRGSYEQYF.